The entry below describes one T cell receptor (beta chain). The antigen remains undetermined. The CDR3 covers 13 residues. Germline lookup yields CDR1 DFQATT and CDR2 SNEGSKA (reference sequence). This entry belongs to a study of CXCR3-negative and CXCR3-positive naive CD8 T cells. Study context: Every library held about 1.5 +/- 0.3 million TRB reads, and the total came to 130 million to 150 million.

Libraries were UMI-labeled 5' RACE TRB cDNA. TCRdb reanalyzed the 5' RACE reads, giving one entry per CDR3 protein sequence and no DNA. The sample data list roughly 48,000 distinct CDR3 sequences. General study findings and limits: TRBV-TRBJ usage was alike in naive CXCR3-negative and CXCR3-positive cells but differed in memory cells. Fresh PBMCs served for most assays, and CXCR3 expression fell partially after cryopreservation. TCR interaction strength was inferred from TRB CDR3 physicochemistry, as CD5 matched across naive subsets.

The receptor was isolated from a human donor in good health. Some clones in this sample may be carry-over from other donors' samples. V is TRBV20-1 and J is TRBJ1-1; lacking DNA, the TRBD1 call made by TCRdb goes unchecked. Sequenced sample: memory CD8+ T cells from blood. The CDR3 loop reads CSAKGGGATEAFF.